The 32 T cell receptor beta chains reported below all come from one sample, sequenced in a study of T cell responses to AZD1222 COVID-19 vaccine. Only in-frame clones appear in the TCRdb table, and some are missing; sequencing was by immunoSEQ multiplex PCR. The table includes approximately 80,000 clones, approximately 83% detected once. Here the sequenced sample was peripheral blood, taken 28 days after the second AZD1222 dose. The source is an adult who received the AZD1222 COVID-19 vaccine.

V and J are TRBV11-2 and TRBJ2-1; 10 bases map to TRBD1. Trimming removed 5 bases from V and 6 bases from J; junction bases left unmatched: 7. The CDR3 sequence is 15 residues long. Germline-derived CDR1 and CDR2 are SGHAT and FQNNGV. CDR3 nucleotide sequence: TGTGCCAGCAGCCTATACCGGGACAGGGGCAATGAGCAGTTCTTC. Protein sequence: CASSLYRDRGNEQFF.

This chain links TRBV18 with TRBJ1-5; no clear D. V was shortened by 3 bases and J by 6 bases, with 24 bases between the two germline ends. Germline assignment: CDR1 KGHSH and CDR2 LQKENI. The CDR3 extends over 18 amino acids. The CDR3 sequence is CASSPSPGPLGPGQPQHF. The CDR3 nucleotides read TGTGCCAGCTCACCGTCACCCGGGCCGCTCGGCCCCGGTCAGCCCCAGCATTTT.

The chain joins TRBV2 to TRBJ2-7, with D possibly matching TRBD1 (5 bases). Germline V gene sequence: CDR1 SNHLY, CDR2 FYNNEI. The CDR3 spans 15 residues. The V and J ends lost 8 bases and 2 bases respectively, with 19 bases between them. The CDR3 loop reads CASWPGQGPTYEQYF. CDR3 sequence (DNA): TGTGCCAGCTGGCCCGGCCAGGGCCCAACCTACGAGCAGTACTTC.

This chain connects TRBV5-8 to TRBJ1-5; possibly TRBD1 for D (5 bases). From germline, CDR1 is SGHTS and CDR2 YDEGEE. V was pared by 0 bases and J by 4 bases, with 11 bases between. The CDR3 covers 15 residues. This chain's CDR3 is CASSLGYGGNQPQHF. The CDR3 DNA follows: TGTGCCAGCAGCTTGGGATACGGGGGGAATCAGCCCCAGCATTTT.

The rearrangement uses TRBV2 and TRBJ2-5, with TRBD2 matching 10 bases. Germline values: CDR1 SNHLY, CDR2 FYNNEI. With 5 bases clipped from V and 5 bases from J, the junction kept 8 bases outside the gene matches. The CDR3 extends over 15 amino acids. The CDR3 DNA reads TGTGCCAGCAGTACGAGCGGGGGGGCCAGGGAGACCCAGTACTTC. Amino acid sequence: CASSTSGGARETQYF.

This chain uses TRBV6-1 with TRBJ1-4, with D tentatively TRBD1 (5 bases). The CDR3 sequence is 16 residues long. The germline V gene has CDR1 MNHNS and CDR2 SASEGT. The ends were cut back, 2 bases at V and 8 bases at J, with 18 bases in the middle. The CDR3 DNA reads as TGTGCCAGCAGTGAATGGGGCAGCGTGGACTGGGAAAAACTGTTTTTT. Protein product: CASSEWGSVDWEKLFF.

As for this clone: This sample also contains other DNA sequences that code for the same CDR3. The chain has TRBV3-1 (or the pseudogene TRBV3-2) and TRBJ1-1, with D uncertain. V gave up 4 bases and J gave up 1 base, with 10 bases separating them. The V gene's germline CDR1 is LGHDT and CDR2 YNNKEL (reference sequence). The CDR3 length is 14 residues. The CDR3 region is CASSRLDRNTEAFF. CDR3 sequence (DNA): TGTGCCAGCAGCCGCCTAGACCGGAACACTGAAGCTTTCTTT.

The chain has TRBV6-1 and TRBJ1-5; D is unresolved. Deletions cut 3 bases from V and 5 bases from J, with 8 bases between. This CDR3 comprises 13 residues. The germline V gene has CDR1 MNHNS and CDR2 SASEGT. Here the CDR3 reads CASSDRWDQPQHF. CDR3 bases: TGTGCCAGCAGTGATCGGTGGGATCAGCCCCAGCATTTT.

This clone was found once. The chain joins TRBV7-2 to TRBJ2-1; D is undetermined. The CDR3 sequence is 16 residues long. V was trimmed by 5 bases and J by 5 bases, leaving 19 bases between them. CDR1 is SGHTA, CDR2 FQGNSA, per germline. CDR3 DNA: TGTGCCAGCAGCCCGGGCCAGGCAGCTGCTAACAATGAGCAGTTCTTC. As protein: CASSPGQAAANNEQFF.

The rearrangement uses TRBV11-1 and TRBJ2-7; the D gene is possibly TRBD1 (6 bases). This CDR3 has 14 amino acids. Trimming stripped 2 bases from V and 4 bases from J, with 12 bases between. In germline, CDR1 is SGHAT, CDR2 FQDESV (reference sequence). The CDR3 coding sequence is TGTGCCAGCAGCTTAAACGACAGGATATACGAGCAGTACTTC. It encodes CASSLNDRIYEQYF.

The CDR3 DNA follows: TGCGCCAGCAGCTTGACAGGGGGCTACGAGCAGTACTTC. Translation gives CASSLTGGYEQYF. The chain uses TRBV5-1 and TRBJ2-7; 8 nucleotides match TRBD1. Germline CDR1 reads SGHRS; CDR2 reads YFSETQ. This CDR3 is built from 13 residues. Losses at the gene ends were 1 base for V and 3 bases for J; bases not matched to a gene: 0.

This clone has a handful of counts. The CDR3 DNA reads TGTGCCAGCAGCGAGCAGAGCATTAGGAACACTGAAGCTTTCTTT. Its protein is CASSEQSIRNTEAFF. This sequence joins TRBV14 and TRBJ1-1; D is unclear. Germline loops: CDR1 SGHDN, CDR2 FVKESK. The germline V and J ends were trimmed by 5 bases and 1 base, with 14 bases remaining between them. This CDR3 is built from 15 residues.

This chain connects TRBV2 to TRBJ1-1; 8 positions agree with TRBD1. With 8 bases clipped from V and 1 base from J, the junction kept 9 bases outside the gene matches. This CDR3 has 15 amino acids. Germline V gives CDR1 SNHLY, CDR2 FYNNEI. CDR3 sequence (DNA): TGTGCCAGCGGGTATGACAGGGGCGGGAACACTGAAGCTTTCTTT. Its translation: CASGYDRGGNTEAFF.

The J gene is TRBJ2-1, the V gene TRBV3-1 (or the pseudogene TRBV3-2); 7 nucleotides line up with TRBD1. Germline CDR1 is LGHDT and CDR2 is YNNKEL (reference sequence). V lost 0 bases and J lost 3; bases outside the gene matches: 2. This CDR3 has 15 residues. This chain's CDR3 is CASSQDRGRYNEQFF. The CDR3 coding sequence is TGTGCCAGCAGCCAAGATAGGGGGCGCTACAATGAGCAGTTCTTC.

The J gene is TRBJ2-3, the V gene TRBV6-1; D unresolved. Germline V CDR1 and CDR2: MNHNS, SASEGT. The CDR3 has 12 residues. Between the trimmed V and J ends, which lost 5 bases and 6 bases, there was a span of 9 bases. The CDR3 here is CASSFGPDTQYF. Written as DNA, the CDR3 is TGTGCCAGCAGTTTTGGACCCGATACGCAGTATTTT.

This clone turned up a few times. This chain uses TRBV5-1 with TRBJ2-5; D call uncertain. Germline values: CDR1 SGHRS, CDR2 YFSETQ. V was pared by 0 bases and J by 4 bases, with 13 bases between. CDR3 length: 15 amino acids. This chain's CDR3 is CASSLGMTFLETQYF. The CDR3 DNA follows: TGCGCCAGCAGCTTGGGGATGACATTCTTAGAGACCCAGTACTTC.

V and J are TRBV6-5 and TRBJ2-3; D is possibly TRBD1 (5 bases). V dropped 6 bases and J dropped 0 bases, with 13 bases sitting between them. CDR1 MNHEY and CDR2 SVGAGI come from the germline V gene. The CDR3 has 15 residues. CDR3 residues: CASRYRISSTDTQYF. As DNA, the CDR3 is TGTGCCAGCAGGTACAGGATTTCTAGCACAGATACGCAGTATTTT.

This rearrangement joins TRBV19 to TRBJ2-1; no definite D call. Germline CDR1 is LNHDA and CDR2 is SQIVND (reference sequence). The CDR3 has 12 residues. Deletions cut 4 bases from V and 7 bases from J, with 8 bases between. The CDR3 loop reads CASSRGFNEQFF. In DNA form, the CDR3 reads TGTGCCAGTAGTAGGGGATTTAATGAGCAGTTCTTC. The variable domain in full, completed from reference TRBV19 and TRBJ2-1, reads DGGITQSPKYLFRKEGQNVTLSCEQNLNHDAMYWYRQDPGQGLRLIYYSQIVNDFQKGDIAEGYSVSREKKESFPLTVTSAQKNPTAFYLCASSRGFNEQFFGPGTRLTVL.

The chain recombines TRBV5-1 with TRBJ1-4; 10 bases agree with TRBD1. Germline-derived CDR1 and CDR2 are SGHRS and YFSETQ. The V segment lost 4 bases and the J segment 5 bases; nucleotides outside the gene matches: 2. CDR3 length equals 14 residues. The CDR3 DNA follows: TGCGCCAGCAGCCCGGACAGGGGGAATGAAAAACTGTTTTTT. It translates to CASSPDRGNEKLFF.

The V call is TRBV19, the J call TRBJ2-1; the D gene is possibly TRBD1 (6 bases). Trimming took off 7 bases at V and 6 bases at J, with 13 bases between the two ends. CDR1 is LNHDA and CDR2 is SQIVND in the germline V gene (reference sequence). CDR3 size: 13 residues. The CDR3 loop is CASNAGVGNEQFF. DNA for the CDR3: TGTGCCAGTAACGCAGGGGTTGGCAATGAGCAGTTCTTC.

The chain employs TRBV21-1 and TRBJ1-2; TRBD1 is taken as the D call from the table, unchecked against the DNA. TRBV21-1 is designated a pseudogene. The CDR3 loop spans 15 amino acids. In nucleotides, the CDR3 is TGTGCCAGCACCCATCTGAAAGGGGACAGTTTAGGCTACACCTTC. It codes for CASTHLKGDSLGYTF.

The CDR3 DNA is TGCGCCAGCAGCTTGTCGGACGTGGCATCTGGGGCCAACGTCCTGACTTTC. It codes for CASSLSDVASGANVLTF. J is TRBJ2-6 and V is TRBV5-1; D remains ambiguous. This CDR3 comprises 17 residues. CDR1 and CDR2 from the germline V gene are SGHRS and YFSETQ. V was shortened by 1 base and J by 1 base, with 12 bases between the two germline ends. The variable domain in full, completed from reference TRBV5-1 and TRBJ2-6, reads KAGVTQTPRYLIKTRGQQVTLSCSPISGHRSVSWYQQTPGQGLQFLFEYFSETQRNKGNFPGRFSGRQFSNSRSEMNVSTLELGDSALYLCASSLSDVASGANVLTFGAGSRLTVL.

The chain joins TRBV27 to TRBJ1-5; maybe TRBD1 (6 bases). Trimming stripped 2 bases from V and 7 bases from J, with 9 bases between. This CDR3 has 13 amino acids. Germline V gene data show CDR1 as MNHEY and CDR2 as SMNVEV (reference sequence). CDR3: CASSLNRVQPQHF. In nucleotides, the CDR3 is TGTGCCAGCAGTTTAAACAGGGTACAGCCCCAGCATTTT.

The chain carries TRBV11-2 and TRBJ2-7, with D perhaps matching TRBD2 (6 bases). Trimming removed 3 bases at V and 3 bases at J, with 18 bases between. Germline-derived CDR1 and CDR2 are SGHAT and FQNNGV. The length of the CDR3 is 16 residues. CDR3 loop: CASSFGDSEGLYEQYF. The CDR3 DNA reads as TGTGCCAGCAGCTTCGGGGACTCTGAGGGCCTCTACGAGCAGTACTTC.

V and J are TRBV7-2 and TRBJ2-7; the match to TRBD2 covers 9 bases. The CDR3 sequence is 15 residues long. In germline, CDR1 is SGHTA, CDR2 FQGNSA. J lost 3 bases, V lost 3 bases, and 6 bases had no gene match. CDR3 bases: TGTGCCAGCAGCTTGGACGCTAGCGGGATCTACGAGCAGTACTTC. Its translation: CASSLDASGIYEQYF.

Only one count was recorded for this clone. CDR3 in amino acids: CASSSQTGELFF. The CDR3 region has the DNA TGCGCCAGCAGCTCCCAGACCGGGGAGCTGTTTTTT. The chain recombines TRBV5-1 with TRBJ2-2; D is unresolved. Germline CDR1 is SGHRS and CDR2 is YFSETQ. Trimming pared 3 bases from V and 5 bases from J, leaving 5 bases between. This CDR3 is built from 12 residues.

J is TRBJ2-5 and V is TRBV5-6; D may be TRBD2 (6 bases). The CDR3 has 13 residues. The V gene's germline CDR1 is SGHDT and CDR2 YYEEEE. The V and J ends lost 2 bases and 5 bases respectively, with 10 bases between them. CDR3 loop: CASSLQAGETQYF. The CDR3 bases are TGTGCCAGCAGCTTACAGGCGGGGGAGACCCAGTACTTC.

This sequence joins TRBV2 and TRBJ2-1; no reliable D call. Looked up from germline, CDR1 is SNHLY and CDR2 is FYNNEI. The CDR3 length is 13 residues. V was pared by 2 bases and J by 8 bases, with 10 bases between. This CDR3 reads CASSEFLNDEQFF. The CDR3 bases are TGTGCCAGCAGTGAATTTCTCAACGATGAGCAGTTCTTC. Looking up the rest from reference TRBV2 and TRBJ2-1 gives the full variable domain: EPEVTQTPSHQVTQMGQEVILRCVPISNHLYFYWYRQILGQKVEFLVSFYNNEISEKSEIFDDQFSVERPDGSNFTLKIRSTKLEDSAMYFCASSEFLNDEQFFGPGTRLTVL.

The V gene is TRBV24-1, the J gene TRBJ2-1; 14 bases fit TRBD2. CDR1 is KGHDR, CDR2 SFDVKD, per germline. This CDR3 region has 18 residues. J lost 2 bases, V lost 2 bases, and 4 bases had no gene match. DNA of the CDR3: TGTGCCACCAGTGATTCCCGGACTAGCGGGGGGACCTACAATGAGCAGTTCTTC. Amino acids: CATSDSRTSGGTYNEQFF.

This clone was detected a few times. The rearrangement links TRBV4-1 to TRBJ2-1; D ambiguous. This CDR3 contains 14 residues. Germline V gives CDR1 MGHRA, CDR2 YSYEKL. Trimming took 1 base from V and 7 from J, leaving 11 bases between them. The CDR3 loop reads CASSQVNLNNEQFF. As DNA, the CDR3 is TGCGCCAGCAGCCAAGTTAATCTGAATAATGAGCAGTTCTTC.

The chain has TRBV12-1 and TRBJ1-1; the table names TRBD1, a call not compared with the DNA. TRBV12-1 is shown as a pseudogene. CDR3 length: 16 residues. CDR3 coding DNA: TGTGCCAGCAGCTTTGCCCAGGGGTTCCCGAACACTGAAGCTTTCTTT. Translation: CASSFAQGFPNTEAFF.

The gene calls are TRBV29-1 and TRBJ2-1, with a weak D call TRBD2 (6 bases). Per the germline V gene, CDR1 is SQVTM and CDR2 is ANQGSEA. CDR3 size: 14 residues. V was pared by 7 bases and J by 5 bases, with 18 bases between. The CDR3 coding sequence is TGCAGCGGGGCCGGGACTCCTCACGACAATGAGCAGTTCTTC. Amino acid sequence: CSGAGTPHDNEQFF.